This T cell receptor beta chain comes out of a study of blood T cells in healthy people across ages. Trimming shortened V by 6 bases and J by 7 bases, and 13 bases separated the two germline ends. The germline gives CDR1 SQVTM, CDR2 ANQGSEA. This CDR3 is 11 amino acids long. Combining a sample-barcoded 5' primer with a J-beta primer mix, a second PCR ran for 7 to 11 cycles. A tag from a template-switch adaptor with 12 random nucleotides marked each cDNA molecule. TCRdb redid the calling of the 5' RACE reads with MiXCR, one entry per CDR3 protein. In the table there are about 1 million distinct CDR3 sequences, roughly 45% of which are singletons. This clonotype came up a few times.

V gene TRBV29-1 combines with J gene TRBJ2-7; no reliable D call. This clonotype originated in a woman aged 60-75 years in good health. The sample consisted of blood. This CDR3 reads CSVRQYNEQYF. For the CDR3, the DNA is TGCAGCGTCCGACAATACAATGAGCAGTACTTC.